The subject of this entry is one T cell receptor (beta chain). This sample was included in a study of cytomegalovirus exposure and HLA in healthy donors. The V end was cut by 5 bases, the J end by 5 bases, with 12 bases between. The germline V gene has CDR1 ENHRY and CDR2 SYGVKD. CDR3 size: 13 residues. The PCR contained 60 Vbeta and 13 Jbeta primers. Here immunoSEQ multiplex PCR was the method, and the copy in TCRdb shows in-frame clones only, minus some. The sample shows under 200,000 clones, around 77% of them seen only once. V is TRBV10-3 and J is TRBJ2-5, with D perhaps matching TRBD1 (6 bases). The sequencing sample was made of PBMCs. The receptor was derived from a man aged 40-50 years in good health and CMV-seronegative. CDR3 DNA sequence: TGTGCCATCAGTACAGGGCCTGGGGAGACCCAGTACTTC. This codes for CAISTGPGETQYF.